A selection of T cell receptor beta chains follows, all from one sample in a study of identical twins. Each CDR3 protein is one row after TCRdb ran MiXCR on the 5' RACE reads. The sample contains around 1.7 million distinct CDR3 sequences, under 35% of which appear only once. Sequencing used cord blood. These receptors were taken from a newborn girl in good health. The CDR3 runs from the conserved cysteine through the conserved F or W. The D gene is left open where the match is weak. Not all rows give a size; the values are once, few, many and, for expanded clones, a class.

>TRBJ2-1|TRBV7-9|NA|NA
TGTGCCAGCAGCCCCGCCGTCGCAATCAATGAGCAGTTCTTC
CASSPAVAINEQFF
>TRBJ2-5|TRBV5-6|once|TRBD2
TGTGCCAGCAGGACTAGCGGGAGGTACAATGAGCGGTACTTC
CASRTSGRYNERYF
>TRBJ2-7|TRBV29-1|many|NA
TGCAGCGTTGTTTCAGGGGCAACCTACGAGCAGTACTTC
CSVVSGATYEQYF
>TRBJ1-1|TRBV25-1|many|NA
TGCGCCAGCAGTGGAGTGAACACTGAAGCTTTCTTT
CASSGVNTEAFF
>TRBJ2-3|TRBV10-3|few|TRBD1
TGTGCCATCACTAACCCGGGACAGGGCACAGATACGCAGTATTTT
CAITNPGQGTDTQYF
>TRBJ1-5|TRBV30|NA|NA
TGTGCCTGGAACCCGGGACACCTTAAAGGTCAGCCCCAGCATTTT
CAWNPGHLKGQPQHF
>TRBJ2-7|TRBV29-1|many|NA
TGCAGCGTTGAAGGGGGACCAGGGCTAATCTACGAGCAGTACTTC
CSVEGGPGLIYEQYF
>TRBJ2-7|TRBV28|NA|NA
TGTGCCAGCAGTTTTACCCCCTCGACAGGTACCTACGAGCAGTACTTC
CASSFTPSTGTYEQYF
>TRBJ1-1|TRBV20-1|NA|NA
TGCAGTGCTACGTGGACGACGAACACTGAAGCTTTCTTT
CSATWTTNTEAFF
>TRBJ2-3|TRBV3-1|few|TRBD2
TGTGCCAGCAGCCATAGCGGGGCTAGCACAGATACGCAGTATTTT
CASSHSGASTDTQYF